This T cell receptor (beta chain) was retrieved from a study of shared clonotypes between healthy human individuals. Across the whole study: A couple of female and three male donors aged 18 to 49 were enrolled.

Comments on this clone: Its specificity is not known. This specimen includes other DNA sequences encoding the same CDR3.

Overall study findings and caveats: Among non-shared clonotypes, generation probabilities were lower than among those shared by all four donors.

Division of CD4+ cells produced a CD45RA+ naive subset and a CD45RA-negative memory subset. At deep level, the assay was performed. TCRdb keeps only in-frame clones here, not all; method: immunoSEQ multiplex PCR. Of about 520,000 clones in the sample, 95% to 97% were seen once. Sequencing was done on a sample of naive CD4+ T cells sorted from blood. Subset reported: CD45RA+ positively selected. The source of this sequence is a woman under 40 in good health.

DNA of the CDR3: TGTGCCAGCAGTTCCCCGTCCTCCTACGAGCAGTACTTC. Protein: CASSSPSSYEQYF. This chain joins TRBV6-5 and TRBJ2-7; D call uncertain. Germline V CDR1 and CDR2: MNHEY, SVGAGI. This CDR3 spans 13 amino acids. Trimming pared 4 bases from V and 0 bases from J, leaving 7 bases between.